This T cell receptor beta chain was captured in a study of T cell repertoires in cytomegalovirus infection. TCRdb reprocessed the reads with MiXCR, giving one entry per CDR3 protein. The table includes about a million distinct CDR3 sequences, 31% detected once. This CDR3 region has 14 residues. Trimming cost V 3 bases and J 10 bases, with 16 bases left between them. Germline loops: CDR1 LGHNT, CDR2 FRNRAP. With respect to this clonotype: Its antigen remains unidentified.

V gene TRBV12-5 combines with J gene TRBJ2-1; the D is unclear. Specimen: cultured CD8+ T cells from PBMCs, collected from culture after CMV antigen stimulation. The TCR comes from a human donor in good health (CMV status not recorded). Some clones in this sample may be carry-over from other donors' samples. This chain's CDR3 is CASGFLPLVGEQFF. The CDR3 DNA reads TGTGCTAGTGGTTTTCTGCCCTTAGTTGGGGAGCAGTTCTTC.